The T cell receptor (beta chain) described here comes from a study of response to subunit inactivated influenza vaccine. Concerning this clonotype: What it binds is unknown.

TCRdb re-analysed the RT-PCR reads in MiXCR, keeping a single row per CDR3 protein. The sample has roughly 460,000 distinct CDR3 sequences, approximately 9.9% seen once. CDR3 length: 14 residues. The germline V gene has CDR1 ENHRY and CDR2 SYGVKD. Trimming took 6 bases from V and 0 from J, leaving 8 bases between them. General study points: The authors proposed limited new T cell recruitment per seasonal influenza vaccination.

The TCR comes from a man aged 50 to 60 who received an inactivated influenza vaccine. Sample: PBMCs from blood, taken more than 35 days after vaccination. This sequence joins TRBV10-3 and TRBJ1-4, with D possibly being TRBD1 (5 bases). The CDR3 loop is CAIRGDATNEKLFF. The CDR3 DNA follows: TGTGCCATCAGGGGGGATGCAACTAATGAAAAACTGTTTTTT.